Following are 31 T cell receptor beta chains from one sample sequenced in a study of shared clonotypes between healthy human individuals. Sequenced by immunoSEQ multiplex PCR; TCRdb stores in-frame clones only, minus some. This sample has some 680,000 clones, with 55% to 85% found just once. What was sequenced was memory CD4+ T cells sorted from blood. The subset was: CD45RA-negative fraction. The receptors shown here come from a woman between 25 and 40 years old in good health.

This clone was counted a few times. This sequence may be a read error, since a much larger clone differs from it by one base. The sample contains more than one DNA sequence encoding this CDR3. V gene TRBV7-2 combines with J gene TRBJ2-5, with D unresolved. The germline gives CDR1 SGHTA, CDR2 FQGNSA. The CDR3 spans 12 residues. Trimming pared 5 bases from V and 0 bases from J, leaving 4 bases between. CDR3 in DNA: TGTGCCAGCAGCCCGCACCAAGAGACCCAGTACTTC. Protein sequence: CASSPHQETQYF.

The chain is built from TRBV11-2 and TRBJ1-5; D gene uncertain. Germline-derived CDR1 and CDR2 are SGHAT and FQNNGV. Trimming shortened V by 2 bases and J by 4 bases, and 6 bases separated the two germline ends. CDR3 size: 13 residues. In nucleotides, the CDR3 is TGTGCCAGCAGCTTACAGATAAATCAGCCCCAGCATTTT. The encoded protein is CASSLQINQPQHF.

This rearrangement joins TRBV29-1 to TRBJ2-1; D not resolved. The CDR3 has 13 amino acids. The V and J ends lost 7 bases and 2 bases respectively, with 12 bases between them. The germline gives CDR1 SQVTM, CDR2 ANQGSEA. Here the CDR3 reads CSARRTTYNEQFF. The CDR3 region has the DNA TGCAGCGCCCGACGTACCACCTACAATGAGCAGTTCTTC.

The rearrangement uses TRBV28 and TRBJ1-1; TRBD1 matches at 12 bases. This CDR3 spans 15 amino acids. In germline, CDR1 is MDHEN, CDR2 SYDVKM. Germline trimming cut 7 bases from V and 7 bases from J; bases unmatched to any gene: 10. The CDR3 DNA follows: TGTGCCAGCACCGCAAGGGGGACAGGGGGCCTTGAAGCTTTCTTT. Encoded protein: CASTARGTGGLEAFF.

The V and J genes are TRBV28 and TRBJ1-1; possibly TRBD1 for D (5 bases). CDR3 length: 12 amino acids. The germline V and J ends were trimmed by 3 bases and 7 bases, with 9 bases remaining between them. Germline CDR1 is MDHEN and CDR2 is SYDVKM. The CDR3, as DNA: TGTGCCAGCAGTTTGGGGGGATTTGAAGCTTTCTTT. It codes for CASSLGGFEAFF.

The table lists this clone with a few counts. The chain uses TRBV29-1 and TRBJ2-7; TRBD1 aligns across 8 bases. This CDR3 contains 12 residues. V trimming: 4 bases; J trimming: 7 bases; junction bases outside the gene matches: 6. Germline lookup yields CDR1 SQVTM and CDR2 ANQGSEA. The CDR3 loop is CSVVQGAQEQYF. In DNA, the CDR3 is TGCAGCGTTGTGCAGGGGGCACAGGAGCAGTACTTC.

This chain's CDR3 is CATSSSGLKLFF. The CDR3 nucleotides are TGTGCCACCAGCAGTAGCGGACTGAAACTGTTTTTT. The genes are TRBV15 and TRBJ1-4; no clear D gene. Trimming removed 3 bases from V and 11 bases from J, with 10 bases in between. The CDR3 consists of 12 residues. Germline V lookup: CDR1 LNHNV, CDR2 YYDKDF (reference sequence).

V gene TRBV19 combines with J gene TRBJ2-3, with D unclear. The germline CDR1 and CDR2 sequences are LNHDA and SQIVND (reference sequence). The CDR3 extends over 15 amino acids. With 5 bases removed from V and 2 bases from J, the gap between germline ends came to 14 bases. CDR3 bases: TGTGCCAGTAGTCTAAGGGATCCCGCCACAGATACGCAGTATTTT. Its translation is CASSLRDPATDTQYF. Filled out from reference TRBV19 and TRBJ2-3, the complete variable domain reads DGGITQSPKYLFRKEGQNVTLSCEQNLNHDAMYWYRQDPGQGLRLIYYSQIVNDFQKGDIAEGYSVSREKKESFPLTVTSAQKNPTAFYLCASSLRDPATDTQYFGPGTRLTVL.

The chain joins TRBV4-1 to TRBJ2-4; D is possibly TRBD1 (5 bases). Germline assignment: CDR1 MGHRA and CDR2 YSYEKL. The CDR3 extends over 17 amino acids. V was shortened by 1 base and J by 3 bases, with 16 bases between the two germline ends. DNA of the CDR3: TGCGCCAGCAGCCAAGGTCGTCAGGCGACAGTCAAAAACATTCAGTACTTC. The encoded protein is CASSQGRQATVKNIQYF.

Concerning this clone itself: At one end, the junction sequence differs from germline, possibly due to a read error. V is TRBV28 and J is TRBJ1-2; D unclear. Germline V CDR1 and CDR2: MDHEN, SYDVKM. CDR3 length equals 11 residues. CDR3 in amino acids: CATSMGYGYTF. Here the CDR3 DNA reads TGTGCCACCAGTATGGGATATGGCTACACCTTC.

The rearrangement links TRBV14 to TRBJ2-7, with D unclear. The V gene's germline CDR1 is SGHDN and CDR2 FVKESK. The CDR3 extends over 13 amino acids. Deletions cut 1 base from V and 3 bases from J, with 7 bases between. The DNA of the CDR3 is TGTGCCAGCAGCCAAGTGGCCAGCTACGAGCAGTACTTC. Protein: CASSQVASYEQYF.

The chain carries TRBV11-2 and TRBJ1-1; D gene unclear. Germline CDR1 is SGHAT and CDR2 is FQNNGV. Trimming took off 3 bases at V and 3 bases at J, with 8 bases between the two ends. The CDR3 consists of 13 residues. The CDR3 DNA is TGTGCCAGCAGCTTTCAGATAGACACTGAAGCTTTCTTT. It encodes CASSFQIDTEAFF.

This chain connects TRBV19 to TRBJ1-5; 7 bases line up with TRBD1. This CDR3 region has 13 residues. The V and J ends lost 6 bases and 6 bases, in that order; junction bases with no gene match: 5. Germline V gene lookup returns CDR1 LNHDA and CDR2 SQIVND (reference sequence). CDR3 amino acids: CASSQGGGQPQHF. In DNA, the CDR3 is TGTGCCAGTAGCCAGGGGGGGGGTCAGCCCCAGCATTTT.

The chain recombines TRBV5-1 with TRBJ1-1, with D maybe TRBD1 (5 bases). The ends were cut back, 3 bases at V and 4 bases at J, with 16 bases in the middle. Germline V gives CDR1 SGHRS, CDR2 YFSETQ. CDR3 length: 15 amino acids. The CDR3 DNA follows: TGCGCCAGCAGCTCCATTTTTGGGGGGAGCACTGAAGCTTTCTTT. Translation: CASSSIFGGSTEAFF.

The rearrangement joins TRBV6-1 to TRBJ1-3; possibly TRBD1 for D (5 bases). The germline V and J ends were trimmed by 7 bases and 4 bases, with 14 bases remaining between them. From germline, CDR1 is MNHNS and CDR2 SASEGT. The CDR3 runs 14 residues. This CDR3 reads CASTGGRPGNTIYF. Here the CDR3 DNA reads TGTGCCAGCACCGGGGGTAGGCCGGGAAACACCATATATTTT.

J is TRBJ1-5 and V is TRBV6-6; tentatively, D is TRBD1 (6 bases). V lost 4 bases and J 7 bases, leaving 11 bases between the germline ends. CDR1 MNHNY and CDR2 SVGAGI come from the germline V gene (reference sequence). The CDR3 runs to 13 residues. CDR3 region: CASSFLTGQPQHF. CDR3 nucleotide sequence: TGTGCCAGCAGTTTCCTGACAGGCCAGCCCCAGCATTTT.

The CDR3 sequence is CASYDRANVLPQHF. Written as DNA, the CDR3 is TGTGCCAGCTACGACAGGGCGAACGTTTTGCCCCAGCATTTT. The chain joins TRBV28 to TRBJ1-5; 7 nucleotides agree with TRBD1. V dropped 8 bases and J dropped 9; count of bases not matched to a gene: 13. The germline V gene has CDR1 MDHEN and CDR2 SYDVKM. CDR3 length: 14 residues.

The chain combines TRBV6-6 with TRBJ1-1, with TRBD1 identical over 8 bases. V shed 4 bases and J 7 bases; nucleotides not matched to a gene: 8. The CDR3 sequence is 14 residues long. Germline CDR1 is MNHNY and CDR2 is SVGAGI (reference sequence). The CDR3 here is CASSFGRGQGEAFF. CDR3 nucleotides: TGTGCCAGCAGTTTTGGCAGGGGGCAAGGTGAAGCTTTCTTT.

The chain uses TRBV28 and TRBJ1-1; tentative D call: TRBD1 (5 bases). The V end lost 6 bases, the J end lost 7 bases, and 15 bases lay between the germline ends. The CDR3 has 13 residues. Germline assignment: CDR1 MDHEN and CDR2 SYDVKM. In DNA, the CDR3 is TGTGCCAGCAGCAACTCAGGGAACCTTGAAGCTTTCTTT. Residues: CASSNSGNLEAFF.

In regard to this clone: Relative to the germline gene, one junction end is altered; a read error may explain this. The chain combines TRBV7-3 with TRBJ1-2; maybe TRBD1 (6 bases). The CDR3 totals 13 residues. Germline CDR1 reads SGHTA; CDR2 reads FQGTGA. This CDR3 reads CASSVTGFYGYTF. In nucleotides, the CDR3 is TGTGCCAGCAGCGTAACAGGGTTCTATGGCTACACCTTC.

The genes are TRBV4-2 and TRBJ1-4; the D is unclear. V lost 1 base and J lost 1, with 16 bases in between. Germline V gene lookup returns CDR1 LGHNA and CDR2 YNFKEQ. This CDR3 has 18 residues. In nucleotides, the CDR3 is TGTGCCAGCAGCCAAGGATTGGTGGGTATAAGAACTAATGAAAAACTGTTTTTT. This encodes CASSQGLVGIRTNEKLFF.

The chain carries TRBV30 and TRBJ2-2; 13 nucleotides line up with TRBD2. The CDR3 runs 17 residues. Trimming took 2 bases from V and 8 from J; bases not matched to a gene: 11. Germline CDR1 GTSNPN, CDR2 SVGIG (reference sequence). Here the CDR3 reads CAWSPRLGTSGIGELFF. DNA for the CDR3: TGTGCCTGGAGTCCGAGACTTGGGACTAGCGGGATAGGGGAGCTGTTTTTT.

The chain uses TRBV10-1 and TRBJ1-1; D not resolved. Trimming removed 0 bases at V and 10 bases at J, with 12 bases between. CDR1 and CDR2 from the germline V gene are WNHNN and SYGVQD (reference sequence). This CDR3 region has 13 residues. CDR3 sequence: CASSESGFGGAFF. The CDR3 DNA follows: TGCGCCAGCAGTGAGTCAGGTTTTGGTGGAGCTTTCTTT.

This clone has just a few counts. This sequence joins TRBV20-1 and TRBJ2-3; D is ambiguous. The CDR3 runs 11 residues. The V gene lost 3 bases and the J gene lost 7 bases, with 8 bases spanning the gap. Germline loops: CDR1 DFQATT, CDR2 SNEGSKA (reference sequence). CDR3 sequence: CSASYGYTQYF. The CDR3 coding sequence is TGCAGTGCTAGTTATGGGTATACGCAGTATTTT.

V usage is TRBV10-3 and J usage is TRBJ2-1, with 8 bases matching TRBD1. V trimming: 11 bases; J trimming: 3 bases; junction bases outside the gene matches: 6. Germline lookup yields CDR1 ENHRY and CDR2 SYGVKD. This CDR3 comprises 13 residues. The CDR3 region is CAAADRDYNEQFF. CDR3 sequence (DNA): TGTGCCGCCGCGGACAGGGACTACAATGAGCAGTTCTTC.

V and J are TRBV19 and TRBJ1-5; 8 bases fit TRBD1. The junction had 6 bases not matched to a gene; V was cut back by 3 bases and J by 5 bases. The CDR3 extends over 15 amino acids. CDR1 LNHDA and CDR2 SQIVND come from the germline V gene (reference sequence). CDR3 amino acids: CASSIWQGAYQPQHF. CDR3 coding DNA: TGTGCCAGTAGTATTTGGCAGGGGGCTTATCAGCCCCAGCATTTT.

The chain carries TRBV4-1 and TRBJ1-2, with TRBD1 matching 9 bases. Germline V gene sequence: CDR1 MGHRA, CDR2 YSYEKL. The V gene end was trimmed by 1 base and the J gene end by 4 bases; junction bases not matched to a gene: 10. The CDR3 is 17 amino acids. The CDR3: CASSQVDLTGGSYGYTF. The CDR3 DNA sequence: TGCGCCAGCAGCCAAGTTGACCTGACAGGGGGGTCCTATGGCTACACCTTC.

The V gene is TRBV30, the J gene TRBJ1-3, with D possibly TRBD1 on 6 matching bases. From germline, CDR1 is GTSNPN and CDR2 SVGIG (reference sequence). CDR3 length: 14 residues. V was trimmed by 1 base and J by 4 bases, leaving 11 bases between them. The CDR3 region is CAWSGGPSGNTIYF. CDR3 coding DNA: TGTGCCTGGAGTGGGGGGCCATCCGGAAACACCATATATTTT.

This clone was seen only a few times. The V and J genes are TRBV28 and TRBJ2-2; 9 bases are a match to TRBD1. Germline V gene lookup returns CDR1 MDHEN and CDR2 SYDVKM. The CDR3 runs 15 residues. V lost 6 bases and J lost 2; bases outside the gene matches: 4. In DNA form, the CDR3 reads TGTGCCAGCAGGTTGACAGGGGGTAACACCGGGGAGCTGTTTTTT. It yields the protein CASRLTGGNTGELFF.

The rearrangement joins TRBV19 to TRBJ2-1, with a weak D call TRBD1 (6 bases). The germline gives CDR1 LNHDA, CDR2 SQIVND (reference sequence). CDR3 length equals 14 residues. The V and J ends lost 7 bases and 8 bases respectively, with 18 bases between them. This CDR3 reads CASKRDIVADEQFF. For the CDR3, the DNA is TGTGCCAGTAAGAGGGACATAGTTGCGGATGAGCAGTTCTTC. Combining the CDR3 with reference TRBV19 and TRBJ2-1 gives the whole variable domain DGGITQSPKYLFRKEGQNVTLSCEQNLNHDAMYWYRQDPGQGLRLIYYSQIVNDFQKGDIAEGYSVSREKKESFPLTVTSAQKNPTAFYLCASKRDIVADEQFFGPGTRLTVL.

A word on this clone: The same CDR3 is also encoded by other DNA sequences in this sample. The rearrangement joins TRBV19 to TRBJ2-6; D is possibly TRBD1 (5 bases). CDR1 is LNHDA, CDR2 SQIVND, per germline (reference sequence). V dropped 3 bases and J dropped 4 bases, with 10 bases sitting between them. CDR3 size: 15 residues. CDR3 in amino acids: CASSIQGSGANVLTF. CDR3 nucleotides: TGTGCCAGTAGTATTCAGGGCTCCGGGGCCAACGTCCTGACTTTC.